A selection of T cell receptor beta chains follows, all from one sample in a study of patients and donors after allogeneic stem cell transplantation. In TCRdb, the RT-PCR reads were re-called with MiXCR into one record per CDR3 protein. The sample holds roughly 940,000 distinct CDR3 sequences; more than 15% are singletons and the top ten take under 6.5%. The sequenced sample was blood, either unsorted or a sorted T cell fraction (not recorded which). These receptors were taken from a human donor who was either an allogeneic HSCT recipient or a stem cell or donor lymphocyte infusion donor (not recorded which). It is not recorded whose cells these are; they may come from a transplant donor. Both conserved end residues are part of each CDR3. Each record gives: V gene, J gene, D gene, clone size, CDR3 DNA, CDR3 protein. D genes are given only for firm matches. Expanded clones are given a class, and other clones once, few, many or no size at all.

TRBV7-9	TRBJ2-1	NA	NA	TGTGCCAGCAGCTCCCCCCGGGGTTCCTTTAATGAGCAGTTCTTC	CASSSPRGSFNEQFF
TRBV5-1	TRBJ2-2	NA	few	TGCGCCAGCAGCTTGGATGGTGGTTTCATCACCGGGGAGCTGTTTTTT	CASSLDGGFITGELFF
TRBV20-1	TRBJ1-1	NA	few	TGCAGTGCTAGGGCGGAAACAGGGTTTACTGAAGCTTTCTTT	CSARAETGFTEAFF
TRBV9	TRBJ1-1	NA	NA	TGTGCCAGCAGCCCGCCAAGGCCTGCGAACACTGAAGCTTTCTTT	CASSPPRPANTEAFF
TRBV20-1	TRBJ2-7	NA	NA	TGCAGTGCTCCGGACCGCCGCTACGAGCAGTACTTC	CSAPDRRYEQYF
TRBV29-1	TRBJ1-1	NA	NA	TGCAGCGTTAGGAGGGACACTGAAGCTTTCTTT	CSVRRDTEAFF
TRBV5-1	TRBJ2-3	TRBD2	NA	TGCGCCAGCAGCCTCTCTCCGCGGGGGGCTAGCACAGATACGCAGTATTTT	CASSLSPRGASTDTQYF
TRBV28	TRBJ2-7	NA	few	TGTGCCAGCAGTCTGCCCCGAGAGGTAGTTTACGAGCAGTACTTC	CASSLPREVVYEQYF
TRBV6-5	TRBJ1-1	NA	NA	TGTGCCAGCAGTTATTCAGGGTCCGGGAACACTGAAGCTTTCTTT	CASSYSGSGNTEAFF
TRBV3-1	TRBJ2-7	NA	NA	TGTGCCAGCAGCCAGGGGAGGGGGGCCGAAGACTACGAGCAGTACTTC	CASSQGRGAEDYEQYF
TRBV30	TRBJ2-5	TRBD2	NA	TGTGCCTGGACTCTAGCGGGGGGTCAAGAGACCCAGTACTTC	CAWTLAGGQETQYF
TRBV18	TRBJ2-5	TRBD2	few	TGTGCCAGCTCACCACAAGCGGGGAACGGGCAAGAGACCCAGTACTTC	CASSPQAGNGQETQYF
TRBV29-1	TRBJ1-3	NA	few	TGCAGCGTAGGGGACACCCTCTCTGGAAACACCATATATTTT	CSVGDTLSGNTIYF
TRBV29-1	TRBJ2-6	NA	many	TGCAGCGCCCCGTTTGGCCCTGGGGCCAACGTCCTGACTTTC	CSAPFGPGANVLTF
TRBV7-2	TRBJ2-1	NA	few	TGTGCCAGCAGCCTTTTTACTGGGACCTCCTACAATGAGCAGTTCTTC	CASSLFTGTSYNEQFF
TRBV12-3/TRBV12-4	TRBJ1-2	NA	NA	TGTGCCAGCAGTTTAGGGCCCTTCCGCTGCACCTTC	CASSLGPFRCTF
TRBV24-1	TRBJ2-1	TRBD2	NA	TGTGCCACCAGTTGGGGGGGAGACAATGAGCAGTTCTTC	CATSWGGDNEQFF
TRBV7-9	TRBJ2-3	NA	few	TGTGCCAGCAGCCCCCCTGGCGGCAGATTCACAGATACGCAGTATTTT	CASSPPGGRFTDTQYF
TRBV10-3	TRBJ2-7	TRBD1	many	TGTGCCATCACTCCGGGACAGGAAGGGTACGAGCAGTACTTC	CAITPGQEGYEQYF
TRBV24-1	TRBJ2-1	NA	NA	TGTGCCACCAGTGATTTAGGGCCAGAAAGTGGAAAGGGGCAGTTCTTC	CATSDLGPESGKGQFF
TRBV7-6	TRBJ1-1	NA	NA	TGTGCCAGCAGCCCGGTGGGGTACACTGAAGCTTTCTTT	CASSPVGYTEAFF
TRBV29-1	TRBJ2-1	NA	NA	TGCAGCTTCGCGCCGTCGGGGTACAATGAGCAGTTCTTC	CSFAPSGYNEQFF
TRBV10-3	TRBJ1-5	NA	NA	TGTGCCATCGCCATAGGGGCGAACAATCAGCCCCAGCATTTT	CAIAIGANNQPQHF
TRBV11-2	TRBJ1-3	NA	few	TGTGCCAGCAGCACCCAACGAAACACCATATATTTT	CASSTQRNTIYF
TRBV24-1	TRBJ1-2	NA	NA	TGTGCCACCTCCAACAGGGTAGGGGATGATCCTAACTATGGCTACACCTTC	CATSNRVGDDPNYGYTF
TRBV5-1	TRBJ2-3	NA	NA	TGCGCCAGCAGGAAAGGGAGCACAGATACGCAGTATTTT	CASRKGSTDTQYF
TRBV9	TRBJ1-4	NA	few	TGTGCCAGCAGCGGTCCCATCGGAAAACTGTTTTTT	CASSGPIGKLFF
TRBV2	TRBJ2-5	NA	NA	TGTGCCAGTACAGGTGAAGAGACCCAGTACTTC	CASTGEETQYF
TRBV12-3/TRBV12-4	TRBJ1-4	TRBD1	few	TGTGCCAGCAGGACAGGGGTGGGAAAACTGTTTTTT	CASRTGVGKLFF
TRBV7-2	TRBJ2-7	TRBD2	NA	TGTGCCAGCAGCTTAGCGGGACTAGCGGGAGCAGCTTACGAGCAGTACTTC	CASSLAGLAGAAYEQYF
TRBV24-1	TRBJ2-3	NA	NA	TGTGCCACCAGTGCTTTTTCCCCTCTAGCAGGAGATACGCAGTATTTT	CATSAFSPLAGDTQYF
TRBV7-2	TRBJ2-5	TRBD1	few	TGTGCCAGCAGCTTAGCGCGCAGGGGGTTTGGTCAGACCCAGTACTTC	CASSLARRGFGQTQYF
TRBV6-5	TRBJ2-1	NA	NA	TGTGCCAGCAGTTACGGTGTAGGCGATGAGCAGTTCTTC	CASSYGVGDEQFF
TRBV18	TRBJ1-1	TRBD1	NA	TGTGCCAGCTCAGAAAAAACACAGGGGCCTGAAGCTTTCTTT	CASSEKTQGPEAFF
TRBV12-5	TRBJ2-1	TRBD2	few	TGTGCTAGTGGGACTAGCGGCAACAATGAGCAGTTCTTC	CASGTSGNNEQFF
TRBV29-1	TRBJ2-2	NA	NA	TGCAGCGTTGGGAGTGGCTCCGGGGAGCTGTTTTTT	CSVGSGSGELFF
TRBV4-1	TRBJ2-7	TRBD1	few	TGCGCCAGCAGCCAAGAAGACATATCAGGGACAGTCTTCCACTTC	CASSQEDISGTVFHF
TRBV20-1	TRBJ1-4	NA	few	TGCAGTGCTAGGGCTGACAGGAATAATGAAAAACTGTTTTTT	CSARADRNNEKLFF
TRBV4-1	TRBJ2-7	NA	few	TGCGCCAGCAGCCAAGTCTCCGGCAAGCAGTACTTC	CASSQVSGKQYF
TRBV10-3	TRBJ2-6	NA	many	TGTGCCATCAGTGGAGGGTTCTCTGGGGCCAACGTCCTGACTTTC	CAISGGFSGANVLTF
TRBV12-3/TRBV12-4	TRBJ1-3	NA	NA	TGTGCCAGCGCTACCGACGGAGTAATTGGAAACACCATATATTTT	CASATDGVIGNTIYF
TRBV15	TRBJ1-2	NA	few	TGTGCCACCAGCAGAGTGGGCAGGGTAGGGTATGGCTACACCTTC	CATSRVGRVGYGYTF
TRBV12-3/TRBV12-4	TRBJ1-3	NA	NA	TGTGCCAGCATTTCCCGAGCGTCTGGAAACACCATATATTTT	CASISRASGNTIYF
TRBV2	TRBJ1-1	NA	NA	TGTGCCAGCAGTGAAACCCTCAACACTGAAGCTTTCTTT	CASSETLNTEAFF
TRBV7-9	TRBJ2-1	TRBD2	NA	TGTGCCAGCAGCTTCCCGCTAGCGGGACCCTACAATGAGCAGTTCTTC	CASSFPLAGPYNEQFF
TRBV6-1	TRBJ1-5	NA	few	TGTGCCAGCACTAAGGTTAGCAATCAGCCCCAGCATTTT	CASTKVSNQPQHF
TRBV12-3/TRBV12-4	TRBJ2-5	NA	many	TGTGCCAGCAGTTTGGTACTAGTTGGAGAGACCCAGTACTTC	CASSLVLVGETQYF
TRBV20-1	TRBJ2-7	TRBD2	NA	TGCAGTGCTGGACGACTAGCGGGAGGGTCCGAGCAGTACTTC	CSAGRLAGGSEQYF
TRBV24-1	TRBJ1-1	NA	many	TGTGCCACCAGTGACCGTAACAGGGTTGAAGCTTTCTTT	CATSDRNRVEAFF
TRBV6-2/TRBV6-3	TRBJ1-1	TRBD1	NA	TGTGCCAGCAGTTTCCTCAGGGGACAGGTTGAAGCTTTCTTT	CASSFLRGQVEAFF
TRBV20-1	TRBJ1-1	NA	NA	TGCAGTGCTTCGACTAACATGAACACTGAAGCTTTCTTT	CSASTNMNTEAFF
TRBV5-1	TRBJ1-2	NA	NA	TGCGCCAGCAGCACGACCGGGACCCGTCCGAATGGCTACACCTTC	CASSTTGTRPNGYTF
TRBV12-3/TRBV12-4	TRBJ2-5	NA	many	TGTGCCAGCAGTGTCAGGGGGGGGGAGACCCAGTACTTC	CASSVRGGETQYF
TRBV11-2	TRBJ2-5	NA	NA	TGTGCCAGCAGCGTCTGGACCGCCGGAGAGACCCAGTACTTC	CASSVWTAGETQYF